This T cell receptor beta chain was recovered during a study of cytomegalovirus exposure and HLA in healthy donors. The wider study: About 85 million unique TCRs from HLA-typed donors were held in an early release of data.

J lost 4 bases, V lost 1 base, and 4 bases had no gene match. CDR1 and CDR2 (germline): SEHNR, FQNEAQ (reference sequence). CDR3 length equals 16 residues. On this clone: Its antigen is unknown.

PCR used 60 Vbeta primers and 13 Jbeta primers. Produced via immunoSEQ multiplex PCR; TCRdb's table is partial and in-frame only. The sample comprises some 30,000 clones, roughly 82% of which are singletons, and about 4% rests with the top ten. General study findings and limits: Prior analysis indicated that the majority of TCR beta V segments exhibited productivity approximately 90% or approximately 30% of the time. Rarity held for most TCR sequences, but there were some public TCRs that occurred in many donors.

Sample: PBMCs. This sequence originates from a woman aged 18 to 35 in good health and CMV-seronegative. The J gene is TRBJ2-2, the V gene TRBV7-9, with TRBD2 matching over 9 bases. The CDR3 sequence: CASSLVVAGVTGELFF. In DNA, the CDR3 is TGTGCCAGCAGCTTAGTGGTAGCGGGAGTCACCGGGGAGCTGTTTTTT.